The rows below give T cell receptor beta chains drawn from one sample of a study of shared clonotypes between healthy human individuals. The assay was immunoSEQ multiplex PCR, and TCRdb's table has in-frame clones only and misses some. The sample consists of about 600,000 clones, around 95% of them appearing once. Sequencing used naive CD8+ T cells sorted from blood. These receptors were taken from a woman aged 25 to 39 in good health. The CDR3 runs from the conserved cysteine through the conserved F or W. Each record gives: CDR3 protein, CDR3 DNA, J gene, V gene, D gene, clone size. The D gene is left open where the match is weak. Clone size is given for some rows only: seen once, a few or many times, or a class if the clone is expanded.

CASQGRGQPQHF TGTGCCAGTCAAGGACGGGGCCAGCCCCAGCATTTT TRBJ1-5 TRBV19 NA few
CASSLAGALYHEQYF TGTGCCAGCAGCTTAGCAGGGGCCCTCTACCACGAGCAGTACTTC TRBJ2-7 TRBV7-9 NA NA
CASRAGTSVTYNEQFF TGTGCCAGCAGGGCCGGGACTAGCGTTACCTACAATGAGCAGTTCTTC TRBJ2-1 TRBV7-9 TRBD2 NA
CASSPRTSYQETQYF TGCGCCAGCAGCCCGAGGACTAGCTACCAAGAGACCCAGTACTTC TRBJ2-5 TRBV4-1 TRBD2 NA
CASSPAPGQVRGAFF TGTGCCAGCAGTCCCGCTCCGGGACAGGTGAGGGGAGCTTTCTTT TRBJ1-1 TRBV27 TRBD1 NA
CASSYEAGVGTGELFF TGTGCCAGCAGTTACGAGGCAGGGGTTGGGACCGGGGAGCTGTTTTTT TRBJ2-2 TRBV6-6 NA NA
CASSLGDGYTF TGTGCCAGCAGCCTAGGGGACGGCTACACCTTC TRBJ1-2 TRBV28 NA NA
CASSLWDTGIYEQYF TGTGCCAGCAGCTTATGGGATACAGGGATCTACGAGCAGTACTTC TRBJ2-7 TRBV7-6 NA NA
CASSLGSPGDQPQHF TGTGCCAGCAGCTTGGGGTCCCCCGGGGATCAGCCCCAGCATTTT TRBJ1-5 TRBV5-6 NA NA
CASSKDPLRDRAYNEQFF TGTGCCAGCAGTAAAGACCCCCTTCGGGACAGGGCGTACAATGAGCAGTTCTTC TRBJ2-1 TRBV7-9 TRBD1 NA
CASSQEGLAVAADTQYF TGCGCCAGCAGCCAAGAAGGGCTAGCGGTGGCTGCAGATACGCAGTATTTT TRBJ2-3 TRBV4-1 TRBD2 NA
CASSPRTSGKVETQYF TGTGCCAGCTCGCCCCGGACTAGCGGGAAGGTTGAGACCCAGTACTTC TRBJ2-5 TRBV18 TRBD2 NA
CASKRSDRANEKLFF TGTGCCAGTAAAAGGTCGGACAGGGCTAATGAAAAACTGTTTTTT TRBJ1-4 TRBV19 TRBD1 NA
CASSLRDRGPNGYTF TGTGCCAGCAGCTTAAGAGACAGGGGGCCTAATGGCTACACCTTC TRBJ1-2 TRBV7-9 TRBD1 once
CASSLVGTSEAGNEQFF TGCGCCAGCAGCTTGGTTGGGACTAGCGAGGCAGGCAATGAGCAGTTCTTC TRBJ2-1 TRBV5-1 TRBD2 NA
CASSYSGPSYEQYF TGTGCCAGCAGTTACTCTGGGCCTTCCTACGAGCAGTACTTC TRBJ2-7 TRBV6-5 NA NA
CASSGTSGMSPSGANVLTF TGTGCCAGCAGTGGGACTAGCGGGATGTCCCCCTCTGGGGCCAACGTCCTGACTTTC TRBJ2-6 TRBV14 TRBD2 once
CASSHPFAGPSGNDNEQFF TGTGCCAGCAGCCATCCCTTTGCCGGCCCTAGCGGGAACGACAATGAGCAGTTCTTC TRBJ2-1 TRBV14 TRBD2 NA
CASSQIRGSYEQYF TGCGCCAGCAGCCAAATCAGGGGTTCCTACGAGCAGTACTTC TRBJ2-7 TRBV4-1 NA NA
CASSVGGAGNEQFF TGTGCCAGCAGCGTCGGCGGGGCCGGGAATGAGCAGTTCTTC TRBJ2-1 TRBV9 NA NA
CASSLEVSGPQHF TGTGCCAGCAGCTTAGAGGTTTCGGGGCCCCAGCATTTT TRBJ1-5 TRBV7-2 NA few
CASSLGGFYGYTF TGTGCCAGCAGCTTGGGCGGATTCTATGGCTACACCTTC TRBJ1-2 TRBV7-9 NA NA
CASSLSVRYNEQFF TGTGCCAGCAGTTTATCGGTCAGGTACAATGAGCAGTTCTTC TRBJ2-1 TRBV27 NA NA
CSVDDGSRYTQYF TGCAGCGTTGATGACGGATCCAGGTATACGCAGTATTTT TRBJ2-3 TRBV29-1 NA once
CASSERGNEQFF TGTGCCAGCAGTGAGAGGGGGAATGAGCAGTTCTTC TRBJ2-1 TRBV25-1 NA NA
CASSLGAPYEQYF TGTGCCAGCAGTTTGGGGGCCCCCTACGAGCAGTACTTC TRBJ2-7 TRBV27 NA NA
CASSFRGANTGELFF TGCGCCAGCAGCTTCAGGGGTGCGAACACCGGGGAGCTGTTTTTT TRBJ2-2 TRBV5-1 NA NA
CASSAPSGSGELFF TGTGCCAGCAGCGCTCCCTCGGGCTCCGGGGAGCTGTTTTTT TRBJ2-2 TRBV9 NA NA
CASSLGQGLREQYF TGTGCCAGCAGCTTGGGACAGGGGTTGCGCGAGCAGTACTTC TRBJ2-7 TRBV5-4 TRBD1 NA
CASSRGLAEYTYEQYF TGTGCCAGCTCTCGAGGACTAGCGGAATACACCTACGAGCAGTACTTC TRBJ2-7 TRBV18 TRBD2 once
CASSEVGAEQYF TGCGCCAGCAGTGAAGTAGGGGCTGAGCAGTACTTC TRBJ2-7 TRBV10-1 NA NA
CASSSGLGIYEQFF TGTGCCAGTAGTTCAGGACTAGGTATTTATGAGCAGTTCTTC TRBJ2-1 TRBV19 TRBD2 NA
CASSSGGTDTQYF TGTGCCAGCAGTTCAGGCGGCACAGATACGCAGTATTTT TRBJ2-3 TRBV27 NA NA